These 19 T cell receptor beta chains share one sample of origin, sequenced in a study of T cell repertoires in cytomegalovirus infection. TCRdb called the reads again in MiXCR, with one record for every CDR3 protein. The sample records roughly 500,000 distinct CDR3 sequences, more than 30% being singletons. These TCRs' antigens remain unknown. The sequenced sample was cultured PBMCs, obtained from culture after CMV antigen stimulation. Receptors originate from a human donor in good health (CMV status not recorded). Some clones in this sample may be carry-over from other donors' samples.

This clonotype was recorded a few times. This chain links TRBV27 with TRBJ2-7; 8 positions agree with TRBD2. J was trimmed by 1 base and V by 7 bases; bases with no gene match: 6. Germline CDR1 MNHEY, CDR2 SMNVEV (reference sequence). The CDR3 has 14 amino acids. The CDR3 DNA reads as TGTGCCAGCAAGCCAGCGGGAGCATCCTACGAGCAGTACTTC. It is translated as CASKPAGASYEQYF.

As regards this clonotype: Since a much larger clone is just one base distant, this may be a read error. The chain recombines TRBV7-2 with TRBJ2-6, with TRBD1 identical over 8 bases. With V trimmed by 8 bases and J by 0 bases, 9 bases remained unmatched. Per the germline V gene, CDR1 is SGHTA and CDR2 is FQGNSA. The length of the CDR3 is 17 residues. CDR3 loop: CASGGTGGTSGANVLTF. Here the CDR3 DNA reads TGTGCCAGCGGCGGTACAGGGGGAACCTCTGGGGCCAACGTCCTGACTTTC.

This chain's CDR3 is CASSPGLAVYEQYV. The CDR3 region has the DNA TGTGCCAGCAGCCCGGGACTAGCGGTCTACGAGCAGTACGTC. This chain uses TRBV19 with TRBJ2-7; 11 nucleotides line up with TRBD2. With V trimmed by 9 bases and J by 3 bases, 7 bases remained unmatched. This CDR3 comprises 14 residues. Looked up from germline, CDR1 is LNHDA and CDR2 is SQIVND (reference sequence).

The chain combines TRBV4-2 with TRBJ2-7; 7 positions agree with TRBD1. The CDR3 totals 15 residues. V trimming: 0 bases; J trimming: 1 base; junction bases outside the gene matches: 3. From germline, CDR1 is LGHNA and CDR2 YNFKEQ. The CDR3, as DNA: TGTGCCAGCAGCCAAGAAACGGGACAGTCCTACGAGCAGTACTTC. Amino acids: CASSQETGQSYEQYF.

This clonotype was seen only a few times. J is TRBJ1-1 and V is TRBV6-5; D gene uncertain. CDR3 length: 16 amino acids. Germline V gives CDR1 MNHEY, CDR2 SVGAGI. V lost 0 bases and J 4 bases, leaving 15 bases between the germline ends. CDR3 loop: CASSYSIATLGTEAFF. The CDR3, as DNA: TGTGCCAGCAGTTACTCGATTGCCACGCTCGGCACTGAAGCTTTCTTT.

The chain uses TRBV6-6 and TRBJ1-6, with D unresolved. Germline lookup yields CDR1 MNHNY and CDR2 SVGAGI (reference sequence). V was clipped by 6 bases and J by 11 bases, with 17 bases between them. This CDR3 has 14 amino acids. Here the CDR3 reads CASSRWGEGTPLHF. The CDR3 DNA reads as TGTGCCAGCAGCAGATGGGGTGAGGGAACACCCCTCCACTTT.

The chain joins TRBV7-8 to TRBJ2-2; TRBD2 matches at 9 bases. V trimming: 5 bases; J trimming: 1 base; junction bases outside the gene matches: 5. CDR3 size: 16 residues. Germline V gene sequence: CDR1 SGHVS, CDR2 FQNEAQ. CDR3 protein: CASSPRTSVNTGELFF. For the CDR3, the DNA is TGTGCCAGCAGCCCGAGGACTAGCGTGAACACCGGGGAGCTGTTTTTT.

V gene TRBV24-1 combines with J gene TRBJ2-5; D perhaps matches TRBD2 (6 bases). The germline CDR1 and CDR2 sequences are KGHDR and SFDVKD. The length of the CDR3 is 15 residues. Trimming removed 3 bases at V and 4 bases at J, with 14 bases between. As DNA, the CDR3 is TGTGCCACCAGTGATCTGGGCCAGGGAGGAGAGACCCAGTACTTC. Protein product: CATSDLGQGGETQYF.

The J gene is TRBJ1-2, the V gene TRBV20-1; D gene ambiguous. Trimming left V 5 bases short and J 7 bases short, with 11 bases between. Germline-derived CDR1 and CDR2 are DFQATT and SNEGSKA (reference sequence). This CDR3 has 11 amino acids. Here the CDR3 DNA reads TGCAGTGCTGACCCCCGGATTGGCTACACCTTC. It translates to CSADPRIGYTF.

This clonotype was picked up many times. CDR3 protein: CASSVYLLGTSGDEQFF. The CDR3 DNA sequence: TGTGCCAGCAGCGTGTATCTTTTGGGGACTAGCGGTGATGAGCAGTTCTTC. The chain uses TRBV7-9 and TRBJ2-1; 11 bases are shared with TRBD2. Looked up from germline, CDR1 is SEHNR and CDR2 is FQNEAQ (reference sequence). The trim removed 5 bases at V and 8 bases at J, leaving 14 bases unmatched. This CDR3 has 17 amino acids. Drawing the rest from reference TRBV7-9 and TRBJ2-1, the complete variable domain is DTGVSQNPRHKITKRGQNVTFRCDPISEHNRLYWYRQTLGQGPEFLTYFQNEAQLEKSRLLSDRFSAERPKGSFSTLEIQRTEQGDSAMYLCASSVYLLGTSGDEQFFGPGTRLTVL.

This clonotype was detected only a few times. The CDR3 reads CASSQDVGTGDGYEQYV. Written as DNA, the CDR3 is TGCGCCAGCAGCCAAGATGTTGGGACAGGGGACGGCTACGAGCAGTACGTC. The chain is built from TRBV4-1 and TRBJ2-7; 10 bases align to TRBD1. Looked up from germline, CDR1 is MGHRA and CDR2 is YSYEKL. The CDR3 extends over 17 amino acids. Trimming took 0 bases from V and 3 from J; bases not matched to a gene: 8.

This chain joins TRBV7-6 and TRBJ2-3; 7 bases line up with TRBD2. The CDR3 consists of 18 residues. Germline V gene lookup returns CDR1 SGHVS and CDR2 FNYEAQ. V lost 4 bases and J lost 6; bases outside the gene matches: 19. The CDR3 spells CASSSQDLRENPLDTQYF. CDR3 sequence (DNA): TGTGCCAGCAGCTCGCAAGACTTGCGGGAGAATCCCCTGGATACGCAGTATTTT.

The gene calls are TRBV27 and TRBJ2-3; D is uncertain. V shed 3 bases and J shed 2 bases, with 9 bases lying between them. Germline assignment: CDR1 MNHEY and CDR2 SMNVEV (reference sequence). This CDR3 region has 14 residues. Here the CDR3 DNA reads TGTGCCAGCAGTTTGTCAACGCCCACAGATACGCAGTATTTT. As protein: CASSLSTPTDTQYF.

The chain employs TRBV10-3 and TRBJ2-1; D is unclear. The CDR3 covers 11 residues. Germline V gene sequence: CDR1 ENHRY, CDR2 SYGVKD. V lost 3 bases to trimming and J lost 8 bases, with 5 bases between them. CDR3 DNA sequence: TGTGCCATCAGTGATATGGATGAGCAGTTCTTC. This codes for CAISDMDEQFF.

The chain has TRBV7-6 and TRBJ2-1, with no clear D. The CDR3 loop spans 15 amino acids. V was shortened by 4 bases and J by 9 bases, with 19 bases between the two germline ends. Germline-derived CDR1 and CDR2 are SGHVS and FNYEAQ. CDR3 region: CASSSSMEGGVEQFF. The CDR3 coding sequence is TGTGCCAGCAGCTCTTCTATGGAAGGCGGTGTTGAGCAGTTCTTC.

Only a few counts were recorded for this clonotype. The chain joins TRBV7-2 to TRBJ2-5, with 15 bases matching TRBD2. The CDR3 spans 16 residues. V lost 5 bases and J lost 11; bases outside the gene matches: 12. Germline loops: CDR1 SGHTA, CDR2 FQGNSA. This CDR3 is CASSPEWTSGRERQYF. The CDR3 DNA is TGTGCCAGCAGCCCGGAGTGGACTAGCGGGAGGGAGAGACAGTACTTC.

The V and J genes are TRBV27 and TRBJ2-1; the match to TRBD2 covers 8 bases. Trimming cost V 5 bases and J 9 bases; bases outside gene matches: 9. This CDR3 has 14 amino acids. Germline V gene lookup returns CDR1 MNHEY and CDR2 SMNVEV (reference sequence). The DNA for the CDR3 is TGTGCCAGCAGTCCGGGACTAGGAGCACCTGAGCAGTTCTTC. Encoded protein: CASSPGLGAPEQFF.

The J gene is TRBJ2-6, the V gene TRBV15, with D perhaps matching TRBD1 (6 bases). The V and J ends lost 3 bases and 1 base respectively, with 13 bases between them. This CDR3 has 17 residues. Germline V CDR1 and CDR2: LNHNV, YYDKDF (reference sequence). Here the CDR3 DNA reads TGTGCCACCAGCAGGCAGGGGTTAGTTTCTGGGGCCAACGTCCTGACTTTC. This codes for CATSRQGLVSGANVLTF. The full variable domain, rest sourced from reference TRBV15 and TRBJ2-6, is DAMVIQNPRYQVTQFGKPVTLSCSQTLNHNVMYWYQQKSSQAPKLLFHYYDKDFNNEADTPDNFQSRRPNTSFCFLDIRSPGLGDTAMYLCATSRQGLVSGANVLTFGAGSRLTVL.

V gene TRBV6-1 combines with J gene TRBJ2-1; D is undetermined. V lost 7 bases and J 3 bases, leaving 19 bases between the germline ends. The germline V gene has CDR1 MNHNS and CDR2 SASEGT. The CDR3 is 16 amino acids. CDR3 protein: CASTTYDGFHYNEQFF. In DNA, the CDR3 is TGTGCCAGCACCACATACGACGGTTTTCACTACAATGAGCAGTTCTTC.